A selection of T cell receptor beta chains follows, all from one sample in a study of T cells in localized non-small cell lung cancer. Assay: immunoSEQ multiplex PCR; the TCRdb copy retains only in-frame clones and omits some. The data contain about 2,200 clones, 20% to 30% of them seen just once; the ten biggest clones take up over 9%. Here the sequenced sample was normal lung tissue next to the tumor, taken before any cancer treatment. The receptors here all came from a man aged 40-75 years with stage III lung adenocarcinoma. The CDR3 runs from the conserved cysteine through the conserved F or W. Fields, in order: clone size, J gene, D gene, V gene, CDR3 length, CDR3 protein, CDR3 DNA. A D gene is named only where the DNA matches it firmly. Size values are once, few and many counts, or a class for expanded clones, and some rows have none.

>.|TRBJ1-1|TRBD1|TRBV29-1|12
CSGTGTDREAFF
TGCAGCGGTACCGGGACAGACCGAGAAGCTTTCTTT
>medium-sized|TRBJ2-2|.|TRBV11-3|15
CASSLVSGNTGELFF
TGTGCCAGCAGCTTAGTTTCGGGGAACACCGGGGAGCTGTTTTTT
>few|TRBJ2-7|TRBD2|TRBV11-3|16
CASSLNSMGGNYEQYF
TGTGCCAGCAGCTTAAATTCTATGGGGGGGAATTACGAGCAGTACTTC
>large|TRBJ1-2|TRBD1|TRBV19|14
CASSHPGGSNGYTF
TGTGCCAGTAGCCACCCAGGGGGCTCGAATGGCTACACCTTC
>.|TRBJ2-3|TRBD1|TRBV23-1|17
CALNPLDRGYGTDTQYF
TGCGCCCTAAACCCACTCGACAGGGGATATGGCACAGATACGCAGTATTTT
>.|TRBJ2-7|.|TRBV11-3|15
CASSSLGQLSYEQYF
TGTGCCAGCAGCTCGCTAGGACAGCTATCCTACGAGCAGTACTTC
>few|TRBJ2-3|TRBD2|TRBV15|16
CATSKPLAGGGDTQYF
TGTGCCACCAGTAAACCCTTAGCGGGGGGCGGGGATACGCAGTATTTT
>few|TRBJ2-7|.|TRBV9|13
CASRGDRIYEQYF
TGTGCCAGCAGGGGCGACCGGATCTACGAGCAGTACTTC
>few|TRBJ2-2|TRBD1|TRBV6-8|14
CASRGGQDTGELFF
TGTGCCAGCAGAGGGGGACAGGACACCGGGGAGCTGTTTTTT
>.|TRBJ1-1|.|TRBV6-8|14
CASSYSYGNTEAFF
TGTGCCAGCAGTTACTCGTATGGGAACACTGAAGCTTTCTTT
>.|TRBJ1-4|TRBD1|TRBV19|13
CATDLGQGEKLFF
TGTGCCACCGACCTGGGACAGGGAGAAAAACTGTTTTTT